This T cell receptor beta chain was found in a study of follicular helper T cells after annual influenza vaccination. Study-level background: Sampling occurred days 0, 7 and 28 after each influenza vaccination. General study results and limits: Recurrent ICOS+CD38+ cTfh clonotypes included tetramer and AIM influenza-specific ones.

Donors with HIV/AIDS, active malignancy, immunomodulators or active illness were excluded. TCRB was sequenced at Survey level resolution. Only in-frame clones appear in the TCRdb table, and some are missing; sequencing was by immunoSEQ multiplex PCR. The profile shows 9,500 to 11,000 clones, over 80% of them singletons. On this clone itself: Its antigen is currently unknown.

This CDR3 region has 13 residues. The receptor was derived from an adult who received the influenza vaccine. The sequenced sample was CXCR5- memory CD4+ T cells sorted from blood, obtained 6 weeks after influenza vaccination. The V and J genes are TRBV21-1 and TRBJ2-7; no check of the table's D call, TRBD1, against the DNA was made. TRBV21-1 is classified as a pseudogene. The CDR3 region is CASSKDRDHEQYF. In nucleotides, the CDR3 is TGTGCCAGCAGCAAAGACAGGGACCACGAGCAGTACTTC.